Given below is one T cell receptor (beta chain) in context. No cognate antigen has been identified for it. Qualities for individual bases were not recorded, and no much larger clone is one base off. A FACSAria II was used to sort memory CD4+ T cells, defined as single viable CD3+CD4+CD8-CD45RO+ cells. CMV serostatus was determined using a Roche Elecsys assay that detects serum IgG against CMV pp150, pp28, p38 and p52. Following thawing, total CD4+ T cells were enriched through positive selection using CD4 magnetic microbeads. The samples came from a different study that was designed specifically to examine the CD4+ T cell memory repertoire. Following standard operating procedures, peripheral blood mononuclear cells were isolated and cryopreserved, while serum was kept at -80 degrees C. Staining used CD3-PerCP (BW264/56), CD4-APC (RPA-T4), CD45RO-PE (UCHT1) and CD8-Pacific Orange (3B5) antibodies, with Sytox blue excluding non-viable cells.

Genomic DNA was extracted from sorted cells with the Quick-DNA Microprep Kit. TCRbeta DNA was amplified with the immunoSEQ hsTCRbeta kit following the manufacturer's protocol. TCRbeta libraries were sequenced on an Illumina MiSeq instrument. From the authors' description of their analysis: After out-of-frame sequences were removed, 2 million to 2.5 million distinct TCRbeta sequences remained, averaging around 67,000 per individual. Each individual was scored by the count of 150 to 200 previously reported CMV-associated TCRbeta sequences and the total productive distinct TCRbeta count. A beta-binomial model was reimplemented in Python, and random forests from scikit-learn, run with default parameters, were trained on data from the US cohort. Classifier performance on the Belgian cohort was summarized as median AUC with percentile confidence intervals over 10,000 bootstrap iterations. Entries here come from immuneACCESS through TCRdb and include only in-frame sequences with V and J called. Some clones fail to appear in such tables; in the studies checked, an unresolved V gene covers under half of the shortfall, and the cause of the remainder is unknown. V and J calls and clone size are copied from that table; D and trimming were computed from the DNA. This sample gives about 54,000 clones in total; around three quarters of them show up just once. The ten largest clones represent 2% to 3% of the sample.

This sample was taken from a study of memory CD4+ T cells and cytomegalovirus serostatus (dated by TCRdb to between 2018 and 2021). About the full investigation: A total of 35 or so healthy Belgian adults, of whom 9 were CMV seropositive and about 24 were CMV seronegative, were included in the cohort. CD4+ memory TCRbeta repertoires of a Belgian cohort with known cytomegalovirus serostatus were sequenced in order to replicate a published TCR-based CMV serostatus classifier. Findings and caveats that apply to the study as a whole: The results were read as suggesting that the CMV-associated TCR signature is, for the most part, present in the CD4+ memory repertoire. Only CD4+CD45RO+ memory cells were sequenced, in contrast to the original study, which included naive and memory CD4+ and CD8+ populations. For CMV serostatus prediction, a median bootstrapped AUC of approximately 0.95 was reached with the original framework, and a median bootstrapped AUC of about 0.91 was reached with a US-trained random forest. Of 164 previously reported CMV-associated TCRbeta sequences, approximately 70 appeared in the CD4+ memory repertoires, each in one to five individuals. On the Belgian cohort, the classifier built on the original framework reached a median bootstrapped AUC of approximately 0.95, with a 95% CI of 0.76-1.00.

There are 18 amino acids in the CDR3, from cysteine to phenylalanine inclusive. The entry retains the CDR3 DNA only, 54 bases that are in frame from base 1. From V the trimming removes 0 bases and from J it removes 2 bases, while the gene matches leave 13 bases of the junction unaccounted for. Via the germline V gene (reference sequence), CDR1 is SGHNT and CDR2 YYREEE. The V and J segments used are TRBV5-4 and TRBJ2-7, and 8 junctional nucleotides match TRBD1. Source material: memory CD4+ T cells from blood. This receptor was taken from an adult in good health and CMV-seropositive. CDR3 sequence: CASSLVRGTGLPTYEQYF. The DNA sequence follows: TGTGCCAGCAGCTTGGTTAGGGGGACAGGCTTACCCACCTACGAGCAGTACTTC.